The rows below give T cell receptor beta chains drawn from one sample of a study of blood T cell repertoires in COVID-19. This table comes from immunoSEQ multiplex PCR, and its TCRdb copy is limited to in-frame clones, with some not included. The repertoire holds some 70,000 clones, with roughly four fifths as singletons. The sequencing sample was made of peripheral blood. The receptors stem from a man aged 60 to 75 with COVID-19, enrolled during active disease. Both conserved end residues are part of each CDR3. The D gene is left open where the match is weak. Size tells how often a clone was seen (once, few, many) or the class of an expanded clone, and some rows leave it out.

cdr3_aa: CAWSKGAAGNTIYF
cdr3_nt: TGTGCCTGGAGTAAGGGGGCGGCTGGAAACACCATATATTTT
v_call: TRBV30
j_call: TRBJ1-3
cdr3_length: 14
d_call: TRBD1
clone_size: .

cdr3_aa: CASASAGTDTQYF
cdr3_nt: TGTGCCAGCGCGTCGGCAGGAACAGATACGCAGTATTTT
v_call: TRBV2
j_call: TRBJ2-3
cdr3_length: 13
d_call: .
clone_size: few

cdr3_aa: CASSLPTDRDYEQYF
cdr3_nt: TGTGCCAGCAGCTTACCAACTGACAGGGACTACGAGCAGTACTTC
v_call: TRBV7-9
j_call: TRBJ2-7
cdr3_length: 15
d_call: TRBD1
clone_size: .

cdr3_aa: CAISGIRTDTQYF
cdr3_nt: TGTGCCATCAGCGGGATTCGCACAGATACGCAGTATTTT
v_call: TRBV10-3
j_call: TRBJ2-3
cdr3_length: 13
d_call: .
clone_size: .

cdr3_aa: CASSGRDRLFF
cdr3_nt: TGTGCCAGCAGTGGTCGGGACAGACTGTTTTTT
v_call: TRBV2
j_call: TRBJ1-4
cdr3_length: 11
d_call: TRBD1
clone_size: .

cdr3_aa: CASSLVGSGGAGETQYF
cdr3_nt: TGCGCCAGCAGCTTGGTCGGTAGCGGGGGGGCCGGAGAGACCCAGTACTTC
v_call: TRBV5-1
j_call: TRBJ2-5
cdr3_length: 17
d_call: TRBD2
clone_size: .

cdr3_aa: CASMYGRYSPLHF
cdr3_nt: TGTGCCAGCATGTACGGGAGGTATTCACCCCTCCACTTT
v_call: TRBV28
j_call: TRBJ1-6
cdr3_length: 13
d_call: .
clone_size: .

cdr3_aa: CASSQSGGTEAFF
cdr3_nt: TGTGCCAGCAGCCAGTCAGGGGGCACTGAAGCTTTCTTT
v_call: TRBV3-1/TRBV3-2
j_call: TRBJ1-1
cdr3_length: 13
d_call: TRBD1
clone_size: .

cdr3_aa: CASSVEGYEQYF
cdr3_nt: TGTGCCAGCAGTGTCGAGGGTTACGAGCAGTACTTC
v_call: TRBV9
j_call: TRBJ2-7
cdr3_length: 12
d_call: .
clone_size: .

cdr3_aa: CASSLGGHYGYTF
cdr3_nt: TGCGCCAGCAGCTTGGGAGGCCACTATGGCTACACCTTC
v_call: TRBV5-1
j_call: TRBJ1-2
cdr3_length: 13
d_call: .
clone_size: once

cdr3_aa: CASSLSPEDTDTQYF
cdr3_nt: TGTGCCAGCAGCTTAAGCCCGGAGGATACAGATACGCAGTATTTT
v_call: TRBV7-9
j_call: TRBJ2-3
cdr3_length: 15
d_call: .
clone_size: .

cdr3_aa: CASSQVGYRTTYNEQFF
cdr3_nt: TGCGCCAGCAGCCAAGTAGGCTATCGGACTACCTACAATGAGCAGTTCTTC
v_call: TRBV4-1
j_call: TRBJ2-1
cdr3_length: 17
d_call: .
clone_size: few

cdr3_aa: CASSQVRAADTQYF
cdr3_nt: TGTGCCAGCAGCCAAGTCAGGGCCGCAGATACGCAGTATTTT
v_call: TRBV3-1/TRBV3-2
j_call: TRBJ2-3
cdr3_length: 14
d_call: .
clone_size: .

cdr3_aa: CASSGRDRVSYNEQFF
cdr3_nt: TGTGCCAGCAGCGGACGGGACAGGGTGTCCTACAATGAGCAGTTCTTC
v_call: TRBV9
j_call: TRBJ2-1
cdr3_length: 16
d_call: TRBD1
clone_size: .

cdr3_aa: CASSVAPGHQNTEAFF
cdr3_nt: TGTGCCAGCAGCGTAGCGCCGGGACACCAAAACACTGAAGCTTTCTTT
v_call: TRBV9
j_call: TRBJ1-1
cdr3_length: 16
d_call: .
clone_size: .

cdr3_aa: CASSWGDRDTGELFF
cdr3_nt: TGCGCCAGCAGCTGGGGGGACAGGGACACCGGGGAGCTGTTTTTT
v_call: TRBV5-1
j_call: TRBJ2-2
cdr3_length: 15
d_call: TRBD1
clone_size: once

cdr3_aa: CASSLGTGNTEAFF
cdr3_nt: TGCGCCAGCAGCTTGGGGACAGGGAACACTGAAGCTTTCTTT
v_call: TRBV5-1
j_call: TRBJ1-1
cdr3_length: 14
d_call: TRBD1
clone_size: .

cdr3_aa: CASSWTGKTGELFF
cdr3_nt: TGTGCCAGTAGTTGGACAGGGAAGACCGGGGAGCTGTTTTTT
v_call: TRBV19
j_call: TRBJ2-2
cdr3_length: 14
d_call: TRBD1
clone_size: .

cdr3_aa: CARSRETQYF
cdr3_nt: TGTGCCAGATCTCGGGAGACCCAGTACTTC
v_call: TRBV6-5
j_call: TRBJ2-5
cdr3_length: 10
d_call: .
clone_size: once

cdr3_aa: CASSPRGPGSGNTIYF
cdr3_nt: TGTGCCAGCAGCCCACGTGGTCCAGGCTCTGGAAACACCATATATTTT
v_call: TRBV3-1/TRBV3-2
j_call: TRBJ1-3
cdr3_length: 16
d_call: .
clone_size: .